Shown below are 25 T cell receptor beta chains from a single sample sequenced in a study of blood T cells in healthy people across ages. The second PCR ran about 6 to 11 cycles with a sample-barcoded 5' primer and J-beta primers. TCRdb re-called the 5' RACE reads with MiXCR, one entry per CDR3 protein. The sample has some 900,000 distinct CDR3 sequences, 40% to 60% seen once. Sequencing was done on a sample of blood. The receptors come from a man in his thirties or forties in good health.

The genes are TRBV6-1 and TRBJ2-2; 10 nucleotides match TRBD2. After removal of 6 bases from V and 2 bases from J, the junction contained 12 bases not matched to a gene. The germline CDR1 and CDR2 sequences are MNHNS and SASEGT. CDR3 length: 18 amino acids. CDR3 region: CASRTGTSAKSNTGELFF. The CDR3 DNA reads TGTGCCAGCAGAACCGGGACTAGCGCAAAATCAAACACCGGGGAGCTGTTTTTT.

The chain employs TRBV4-1 and TRBJ2-1, with 8 nucleotides matching TRBD2. Germline V gene sequence: CDR1 MGHRA, CDR2 YSYEKL. V lost 0 bases to trimming and J lost 12 bases; unmatched junction nucleotides: 13. This CDR3 is 16 amino acids long. The CDR3 DNA is TGCGCCAGCAGCCAAGATATTGGAACGGGGGGGCAAGGGCAGTTCTTC. Its protein product is CASSQDIGTGGQGQFF.

The chain combines TRBV13 with TRBJ2-2; 9 bases line up with TRBD1. Unmatched junction bases numbered 8, after V lost 8 bases and J lost 4 bases. CDR3 length equals 15 residues. The germline gives CDR1 PRHDT, CDR2 FYEKMQ (reference sequence). CDR3 sequence reads: CASAKQGARTGELFF. Here the CDR3 DNA reads TGTGCCAGCGCAAAACAGGGGGCGCGCACCGGGGAGCTGTTTTTT.

This clonotype was counted a few times. The V call is TRBV12-3 or TRBV12-4, the J call TRBJ2-3; 11 positions match TRBD2. CDR3 length: 16 amino acids. V shed 5 bases, J shed 1 base, and the junction held 5 bases outside the gene matches. The chain's CDR3 is CASSESSGGGTDTQYF. In nucleotides, the CDR3 is TGTGCCAGCAGTGAGAGTAGCGGGGGGGGCACAGATACGCAGTATTTT.

Only a few counts were recorded for this clonotype. The chain uses TRBV27 and TRBJ2-3, with 12 nucleotides matching TRBD2. This CDR3 contains 15 residues. CDR1 MNHEY and CDR2 SMNVEV come from the germline V gene (reference sequence). J gave up 5 bases and V 5 bases, and 5 bases lay outside the gene matches. This CDR3 reads CASSPLAGGEDTQYF. CDR3 DNA: TGTGCCAGCAGTCCCCTAGCGGGGGGGGAAGATACGCAGTATTTT.

The chain joins TRBV6-1 to TRBJ2-5; 10 nucleotides agree with TRBD2. This CDR3 is 15 amino acids long. V trimming: 8 bases; J trimming: 3 bases; junction bases outside the gene matches: 9. Germline CDR1 and CDR2: MNHNS and SASEGT. CDR3 nucleotide sequence: TGTGCCAGCTTAGCGGGGGGCTCCGGTGAAGAGACCCAGTACTTC. The encoded protein is CASLAGGSGEETQYF.

Many counts were recorded for this clonotype. The J gene is TRBJ2-5, the V gene TRBV2, with 8 bases aligning to TRBD1. Matching the DNA end better, TRBJ2-7 makes the J call doubtful. Per germline, CDR1 SNHLY and CDR2 FYNNEI. The CDR3 contains 11 residues. The CDR3: CASSGQGEQYF. For the CDR3, the DNA is TGTGCCAGCAGCGGACAGGGCGAGCAGTACTTC.

The gene calls are TRBV10-2 and TRBJ1-6; D is uncertain. The CDR3 spans 14 residues. Germline V gives CDR1 WSHSY, CDR2 SAAADI. The germline V and J ends were trimmed by 1 base and 5 bases, with 6 bases remaining between them. CDR3 region: CASSEWQNNSPLHF. The CDR3 DNA reads TGCGCCAGCAGTGAGTGGCAGAATAATTCACCCCTCCACTTT.

The rearrangement uses TRBV29-1 and TRBJ2-2, with 8 bases aligning to TRBD1. With V trimmed by 7 bases and J by 2 bases, 9 bases remained unmatched. Germline V lookup: CDR1 SQVTM, CDR2 ANQGSEA. The CDR3 extends over 15 amino acids. The CDR3 spells CSALRTGPNTGELFF. For the CDR3, the DNA is TGCAGCGCTCTCCGGACAGGGCCCAACACCGGGGAGCTGTTTTTT.

This clonotype was counted a few times. This rearrangement joins TRBV21-1 to TRBJ2-3; TRBD2 is the table's D call, not checked against the DNA. TRBV21-1 is tagged as a pseudogene. There are 16 residues in the CDR3. This chain's CDR3 is CASSKKTSVSTDTQYF. CDR3 in DNA: TGTGCCAGCAGCAAAAAGACTAGCGTAAGCACAGATACGCAGTATTTT.

This chain joins TRBV4-2 and TRBJ1-5; no clear D. CDR3 length: 17 amino acids. The ends were cut back, 0 bases at V and 6 bases at J, with 18 bases in the middle. Germline V gene sequence: CDR1 LGHNA, CDR2 YNFKEQ. Here the CDR3 reads CASSQDPGQTSGQPQHF. CDR3 bases: TGTGCCAGCAGCCAAGATCCGGGCCAGACGAGTGGTCAGCCCCAGCATTTT.

This clonotype was observed a few times. The chain recombines TRBV5-1 with TRBJ1-5; D not certain. Germline V gene data show CDR1 as SGHRS and CDR2 as YFSETQ. The CDR3 contains 17 residues. The germline V and J ends were trimmed by 0 bases and 6 bases, with 19 bases remaining between them. The CDR3 bases are TGCGCCAGCAGCTTGGGGGTGGGCCCAGAGAGTGCTCAGCCCCAGCATTTT. Translation: CASSLGVGPESAQPQHF.

The chain is built from TRBV11-3 and TRBJ2-1, with D possibly TRBD2 on 6 matching bases. The CDR3 is made up of 14 amino acids. CDR1 and CDR2 from the germline V gene are SGHNT and YENEEA. The ends were cut back, 4 bases at V and 8 bases at J, with 15 bases in the middle. CDR3 nucleotide sequence: TGTGCCAGCAGCTACCGGGACTCTAGGGATGAGCAGTTCTTC. This encodes CASSYRDSRDEQFF.

This chain uses TRBV4-2 with TRBJ1-5; 8 nucleotides agree with TRBD1. Unmatched junction bases numbered 6, after V lost 0 bases and J lost 8 bases. Germline V CDR1 and CDR2: LGHNA, YNFKEQ. This CDR3 region has 15 residues. This CDR3 is CASSQDTGGWEPQHF. CDR3 nucleotides: TGTGCCAGCAGCCAAGACACAGGGGGATGGGAGCCCCAGCATTTT.

As to this clonotype: This could be a read error, since a much larger clone is one nucleotide away. The chain combines TRBV7-9 with TRBJ1-2, with unresolved D. Germline V gives CDR1 SEHNR, CDR2 FQNEAQ (reference sequence). Trimming took 2 bases from V and 4 from J, leaving 2 bases between them. The CDR3 is 11 residues long. CDR3 in amino acids: CASSLIYGYTF. The CDR3 DNA follows: TGTGCCAGCAGCTTAATCTATGGCTACACCTTC.

This clonotype was detected a few times. The V gene is TRBV5-1, the J gene TRBJ2-3; D may be TRBD1 or TRBD2 (6 bases each). Germline V gene data show CDR1 as SGHRS and CDR2 as YFSETQ. The CDR3 sequence is 14 residues long. Trimming took 0 bases from V and 5 from J, leaving 10 bases between them. Here the CDR3 reads CASSLGGAGDTQYF. The CDR3 DNA reads TGCGCCAGCAGCTTGGGGGGGGCCGGAGATACGCAGTATTTT.

This chain connects TRBV12-3 or TRBV12-4 to TRBJ1-1; D ambiguous. V was cut by 7 bases and J by 1 base, with 13 bases left in between. The CDR3 covers 14 residues. In nucleotides, the CDR3 is TGTGCCAGCACCCAAGGGTTAGAGAACACTGAAGCTTTCTTT. It translates to CASTQGLENTEAFF.

This clonotype showed up many times. The chain joins TRBV7-2 to TRBJ1-2; a weak D match, TRBD1 (5 bases). With 4 bases removed from V and 7 bases from J, the gap between germline ends came to 10 bases. The CDR3 runs 12 residues. Germline V gene sequence: CDR1 SGHTA, CDR2 FQGNSA. CDR3 sequence: CASSSGGVGYTF. The DNA for the CDR3 is TGTGCCAGCAGCTCAGGAGGGGTTGGCTACACCTTC.

J is TRBJ2-7 and V is TRBV5-1, with D possibly matching TRBD1 (5 bases). The germline V and J ends were trimmed by 4 bases and 0 bases, with 8 bases remaining between them. The CDR3 consists of 13 residues. Germline CDR1 reads SGHRS; CDR2 reads YFSETQ. The chain's CDR3 is CASSPDISYEQYF. In DNA form, the CDR3 reads TGCGCCAGCAGCCCGGACATCTCCTACGAGCAGTACTTC.

Of note for this clonotype: Germline and junction disagree at one end, which may indicate a read error. The gene calls are TRBV28 and TRBJ2-2, with 9 bases matching TRBD2. CDR1 and CDR2 (germline): MDHEN, SYDVKM. The CDR3 totals 16 residues. CDR3 amino acids: CAGRSFAGGAPGELFF. CDR3 in DNA: TGTGCCGGCAGGTCTTTTGCGGGGGGGGCCCCCGGGGAGCTGTTTTTT.

This chain uses TRBV7-9 with TRBJ2-1; 13 bases match TRBD2. CDR3 length: 15 residues. Trimming at V came to 5 bases and at J to 5 bases, leaving 3 bases not matched to a gene. Germline V CDR1 and CDR2: SEHNR, FQNEAQ (reference sequence). The CDR3 spells CASSMGLAGNNEQFF. In DNA form, the CDR3 reads TGTGCCAGCAGCATGGGACTAGCGGGGAACAATGAGCAGTTCTTC.

The chain joins TRBV29-1 to TRBJ2-7; a possible D gene is TRBD2 (6 bases). Germline CDR1 is SQVTM and CDR2 is ANQGSEA. CDR3 length: 14 residues. Trimming pared 6 bases from V and 7 bases from J, leaving 22 bases between. The CDR3: CSVLSGTVASEQYF. In DNA, the CDR3 is TGCAGCGTCCTTTCAGGGACTGTCGCCTCGGAGCAGTACTTC.

The chain is built from TRBV2 and TRBJ2-7; D uncertain. Trimming removed 2 bases from V and 0 bases from J, with 8 bases in between. In germline, CDR1 is SNHLY, CDR2 FYNNEI. The CDR3 has 14 amino acids. The CDR3: CASSEITTSYEQYF. DNA of the CDR3: TGTGCCAGCAGTGAAATCACCACCTCCTACGAGCAGTACTTC.

V usage is TRBV12-3 or TRBV12-4 and J usage is TRBJ2-1; no clear D. The CDR3 spans 13 residues. Deletions cut 5 bases from V and 6 bases from J, with 11 bases between. In DNA, the CDR3 is TGTGCCAGCAGTGTTTTTGGGGTCAATGAGCAGTTCTTC. Protein: CASSVFGVNEQFF.

This sequence joins TRBV19 and TRBJ1-4, with 7 bases aligning to TRBD1. Germline-derived CDR1 and CDR2 are LNHDA and SQIVND (reference sequence). CDR3 length: 13 residues. V shed 5 bases, J shed 6 bases, and the junction held 3 bases outside the gene matches. The CDR3: CASSDRVDEKLFF. CDR3 nucleotides: TGTGCCAGTAGTGACAGGGTGGATGAAAAACTGTTTTTT.